Shown below are 17 T cell receptor beta chains from a single sample sequenced in a study of blood T cell repertoires in COVID-19. Some clones are missing from TCRdb's copy, which holds only in-frame ones; the method was immunoSEQ multiplex PCR. The repertoire holds 200,000 to 300,000 clones, with under 90% as singletons. Sequencing was done on a sample of peripheral blood. The origin of the receptors is a human donor in a cohort sampled during active COVID-19.

The chain links TRBV6-6 to TRBJ2-7; D might be TRBD1 (6 bases). The CDR3 is 14 residues long. V lost 6 bases to trimming and J lost 5 bases, with 17 bases between them. The germline CDR1 and CDR2 sequences are MNHNY and SVGAGI (reference sequence). The CDR3 protein is CASSPSFRDNEQYF. In DNA, the CDR3 is TGTGCCAGCAGCCCTAGCTTCAGGGACAACGAGCAGTACTTC.

This rearrangement joins TRBV6-4 to TRBJ2-1; 7 nucleotides align to TRBD2. The germline V gene encodes CDR1 MRHNA and CDR2 SNTAGT. The CDR3 is 13 residues long. After removal of 4 bases from V and 10 bases from J, the junction contained 7 bases not matched to a gene. In nucleotides, the CDR3 is TGTGCCAGCAGTGTCCTGGCGGGGGAAGAGCAGTTCTTC. Encoded protein: CASSVLAGEEQFF.

This rearrangement joins TRBV5-4 to TRBJ2-3, with a possible D match to TRBD2 (5 bases). V was cut by 3 bases and J by 5 bases, with 19 bases left in between. Germline V CDR1 and CDR2: SGHNT, YYREEE (reference sequence). CDR3 length equals 16 residues. The chain's CDR3 is CASSSGIGGVGDTQYF. The CDR3 DNA follows: TGTGCCAGCAGCTCCGGGATCGGAGGAGTGGGAGATACGCAGTATTTT.

The chain combines TRBV21-1 with TRBJ1-3; the DNA was not used to check the table's D call, TRBD1. TRBV21-1 is assigned pseudogene status. The CDR3 totals 11 residues. The CDR3 here is CASSQGNTIYF. As DNA, the CDR3 is TGTGCCAGCAGCCAGGGAAACACCATATATTTT.

The rearrangement joins TRBV21-1 to TRBJ1-5; the table's TRBD1 call for D was not verified on the DNA. TRBV21-1 is a documented pseudogene. The CDR3 extends over 14 amino acids. CDR3 coding DNA: TGTGCCAGCAGGGCAACCACAGGATTTCAGCCCCAGCATTTT. Translation gives CASRATTGFQPQHF.

This clone was picked up a small number of times. This chain connects TRBV18 to TRBJ1-5; a weak D match, TRBD1 (6 bases). The CDR3 runs 17 residues. Germline-derived CDR1 and CDR2 are KGHSH and LQKENI. Trimming took off 8 bases at V and 1 base at J, with 21 bases between the two ends. The CDR3 protein is CASTRVRGDGSNQPQHF. DNA for the CDR3: TGTGCCAGCACCCGGGTCAGGGGTGATGGGAGCAATCAGCCCCAGCATTTT.

V gene TRBV10-1 combines with J gene TRBJ1-2; no clear D gene. The CDR3 covers 13 residues. The germline V and J ends were trimmed by 5 bases and 4 bases, with 11 bases remaining between them. From germline, CDR1 is WNHNN and CDR2 SYGVQD (reference sequence). CDR3 region: CASSLSGFYGYTF. The CDR3 DNA reads TGCGCCAGCAGTCTATCAGGCTTCTATGGCTACACCTTC.

The rearrangement uses TRBV11-2 and TRBJ2-7; a possible D gene is TRBD2 (5 bases). CDR3 length: 14 amino acids. Trimming took 5 bases from V and 7 from J, leaving 18 bases between them. The V gene's germline CDR1 is SGHAT and CDR2 FQNNGV. The CDR3 region has the DNA TGTGCCAGCAGCCAAAACCCAATCCCGGGGGAGCAGTACTTC. This gives the protein CASSQNPIPGEQYF.

This clone was detected a few times. The chain joins TRBV7-8 to TRBJ2-7, with D possibly TRBD1 on 9 matching bases. Germline assignment: CDR1 SGHVS and CDR2 FQNEAQ. The CDR3 spans 16 residues. Deletions cut 4 bases from V and 7 bases from J, with 23 bases between. The DNA for the CDR3 is TGTGCCAGCAGCTCCACCTTCACAGGGGGCGGGGGGGAGCAGTACTTC. It is translated as CASSSTFTGGGGEQYF.

The rearrangement links TRBV5-6 to TRBJ2-3; D possibly corresponds to TRBD2 (7 bases). Trimming removed 1 base from V and 4 bases from J, with 13 bases in between. The CDR3 loop spans 15 amino acids. Germline CDR1 reads SGHDT; CDR2 reads YYEEEE. The CDR3 nucleotides read TGTGCCAGCAGCTTGAGTGGGGGGGCTGCAGATACGCAGTATTTT. Translation gives CASSLSGGAADTQYF.

V and J are TRBV5-5 and TRBJ1-2; D is undetermined. The CDR3 runs 14 residues. The ends were cut back, 4 bases at V and 0 bases at J, with 10 bases in the middle. Germline V CDR1 and CDR2: SGHKS, YYEKEE (reference sequence). Here the CDR3 reads CASSHLSANYGYTF. In DNA form, the CDR3 reads TGTGCCAGCAGCCATCTTAGCGCTAACTATGGCTACACCTTC.

The chain couples TRBV5-1 to TRBJ1-2, with 11 nucleotides matching TRBD1. V lost 4 bases, J lost 5 bases, and 10 bases stayed unmatched. This CDR3 spans 16 amino acids. CDR1 and CDR2 (germline): SGHRS, YFSETQ. As DNA, the CDR3 is TGCGCCAGCAGCAATCGGACAGGGGGCGAAGGGTATGGCTACACCTTC. Protein: CASSNRTGGEGYGYTF.

The rearrangement uses TRBV28 and TRBJ2-2; D gene ambiguous. The CDR3 sequence is 12 residues long. CDR1 and CDR2 (germline): MDHEN, SYDVKM. V gave up 2 bases and J gave up 8 bases, with 6 bases separating them. In DNA, the CDR3 is TGTGCCAGCAGTTTAACAGTTGGGGAGCTGTTTTTT. Amino acid sequence: CASSLTVGELFF.

The chain uses TRBV5-4 and TRBJ2-7; D is possibly TRBD2 (6 bases). The CDR3 runs to 15 residues. The V gene's germline CDR1 is SGHNT and CDR2 YYREEE (reference sequence). The germline V and J ends were trimmed by 0 bases and 4 bases, with 14 bases remaining between them. This chain's CDR3 is CASSLAGGPPYEQYF. For the CDR3, the DNA is TGTGCCAGCAGCTTGGCCGGGGGTCCGCCATACGAGCAGTACTTC.

This clone was seen a single time. This chain joins TRBV4-1 and TRBJ2-1; no clear D. Germline V lookup: CDR1 MGHRA, CDR2 YSYEKL. The CDR3 spans 18 residues. V lost 0 bases and J 3 bases, leaving 18 bases between the germline ends. The CDR3, as DNA: TGCGCCAGCAGCCAAGATCCAGAGTACAGCTATAGCTACAATGAGCAGTTCTTC. It translates to CASSQDPEYSYSYNEQFF.

This clone was found once. The chain is built from TRBV5-1 and TRBJ1-4, with D perhaps TRBD1 (6 bases). Germline V gives CDR1 SGHRS, CDR2 YFSETQ. The CDR3 is 16 residues long. V gave up 4 bases and J gave up 4 bases, with 17 bases separating them. The CDR3 reads CASSPTPGQSNEKLFF. In DNA, the CDR3 is TGCGCCAGCAGCCCAACGCCTGGACAGAGTAATGAAAAACTGTTTTTT.

The chain carries TRBV24-1 and TRBJ2-7, with 8 bases lining up with TRBD1. Unmatched junction bases numbered 3, after V lost 9 bases and J lost 0 bases. The CDR3 runs 13 residues. CDR1 KGHDR and CDR2 SFDVKD come from the germline V gene. For the CDR3, the DNA is TGTGCCACCTCCGGGACAGGCTCCTACGAGCAGTACTTC. It translates to CATSGTGSYEQYF.